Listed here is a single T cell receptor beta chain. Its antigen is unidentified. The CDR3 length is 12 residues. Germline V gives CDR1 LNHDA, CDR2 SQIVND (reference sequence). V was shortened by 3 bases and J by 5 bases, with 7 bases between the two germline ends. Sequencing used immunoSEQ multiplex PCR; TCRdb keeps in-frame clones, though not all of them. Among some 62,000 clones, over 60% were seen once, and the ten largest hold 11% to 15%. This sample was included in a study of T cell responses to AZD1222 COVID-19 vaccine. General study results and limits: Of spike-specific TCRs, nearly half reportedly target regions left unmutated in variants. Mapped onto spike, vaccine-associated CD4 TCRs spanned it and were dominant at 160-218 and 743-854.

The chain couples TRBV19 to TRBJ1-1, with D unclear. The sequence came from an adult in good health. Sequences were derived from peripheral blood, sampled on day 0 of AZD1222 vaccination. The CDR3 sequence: CASSIGWTEAFF. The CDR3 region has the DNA TGTGCCAGTAGTATCGGGTGGACTGAAGCTTTCTTT.